This TCR beta chain is from a study of T cell responses to AZD1222 COVID-19 vaccine. Study-wide findings and caveats: Repertoires were collected only later (after the peak T cell response had occurred). Seropositive AZD1222 recipients at baseline numbered only five to seven. Reportedly, nearly half of unique spike TCRs recognized epitopes outside B.1.351/B.1.1.7 mutations. White British ancestry dominated among donors, who included more females, and clonal diversity was possibly underestimated.

Comment on this clone: Its matching antigen is unknown.

The data were produced by immunoSEQ multiplex PCR, yet TCRdb's version contains in-frame clones alone and is incomplete. The sample lists around 160,000 clones; around 91% were seen once. Sample: peripheral blood, taken on day 0 of AZD1222 vaccination. The clonotype originates from an adult in good health.

The CDR3 DNA reads TGTGCCAGCTCAAGCCTTGGGGTCCGAGGGGGCGAGCAGTACTTC. It codes for CASSSLGVRGGEQYF. The chain carries TRBV18 and TRBJ2-7, with D maybe TRBD1 (6 bases). V was clipped by 5 bases and J by 6 bases, with 20 bases between them. The CDR3 length is 15 residues. Germline CDR1 and CDR2: KGHSH and LQKENI.